The entry below describes one T cell receptor (beta chain). In its sample, this clone was seen once. Its antigen is unknown. No base quality values were provided; no much bigger clone lies one nucleotide off. The cohort comprised under 700 healthy bone marrow donors. All cohort members were sampled while nominally healthy, although unrecorded immune exposures were likely present. The donor was CMV seropositive and was included in the group of 270 or so seropositive cohort members. Each donor provided a peripheral blood sample, and peripheral blood mononuclear cells were used for TCR beta sequencing. The Qiagen DNeasy Blood Extraction Kit was used to extract genomic DNA from the blood cell samples. Libraries came from the immunoSEQ multiplex PCR assay. For the multiplex PCR, a mixture combining 60 forward primers for TCR Vbeta segments and 13 reverse primers for TCR Jbeta segments was used. Amplification of the CDR3 region of rearranged TCR beta genes was performed with a multiplex PCR assay on genomic DNA. On the Illumina HiSeq System, the amplified TCR beta libraries were sequenced as 87-base-pair reads. The source study handled its data this way. A later analysis counted tens of millions of unique TCR beta chains across the roughly 700 repertoires, and around 9.9 million of these chains were shared by at least two donors. Raw reads were error-corrected and collapsed into unique sequences with a nearest-neighbor algorithm that merged closely related sequences to remove PCR and sequencing errors. V, D and J gene segments were assigned by aligning CDR3 sequences to IMGT reference sequences. Each retained sequence needed at least a six-nucleotide match to both a V gene segment and a J gene segment. Rearrangements were classified as productive when the CDR3 lacked stop codons and remained in frame with V and J, and all other rearrangements were classified as non-productive. CDR3 was defined according to IMGT convention as the region running from the second conserved V-encoded cysteine to the conserved J-encoded phenylalanine. In an earlier analysis of roughly 580 of the donors, sequences lacking an unambiguous match to a single V gene segment were excluded. An earlier analysis of a few hundred of the donors classified V segments as functional when productive rearrangements were above 56.7% and as segregating when the standard deviation between donors was above 5%. A statistical classification framework was built for diagnosing cytomegalovirus status from the catalog of TCR beta chain sequences. A later analysis assigned V and J genes by comparing TCR nucleotide sequences with IMGT/GENE-DB human TR gene sequences. In a later analysis, CDR3 sequences and most-parsimonious VDJ recombination scenarios were assigned using the TCRdist pipeline. In a later analysis, each TCR beta chain was defined by its CDR3 amino acid sequence together with its V-gene family, and reads lacking a unique V-gene family were excluded. As a way to deal with suspected cross-contamination and a sequencing artifact, a later analysis dropped nearly 600 nucleotide sequences that were highly shared and had low generation probability. In a later analysis, a clonal expansion index for each public chain was calculated from normalized within-repertoire ranks of inferred template counts. A later analysis computed generation probabilities with a VDJ recombination model fitted to out-of-frame rearrangements, and checked the results against IGoR. A later analysis scored TCR-TCR, TCR-HLA and TCR-CMV co-occurrence with hypergeometric tests, applying a repertoire-size bias correction to TCR pairs. A later analysis estimated false discovery rates by permuting HLA or CMV assignments 20 times. A later analysis grouped co-occurring TCRs with DBSCAN, adding TCRdist sequence similarity when clustering within HLA-allele-positive subsets. Repertoires with fewer than 30,000 or more than 120,000 public chains, plus five repertoires with anomalous nucleotide sharing, were excluded from co-occurrence clustering. This immuneACCESS table, as held by TCRdb, lists in-frame sequences with V and J called but not all clones. Of the missing ones, under half trace to an unresolved V gene in checked studies; the others have no known cause. From that table come the V and J calls and clone size; the DNA was used to work out D and trimming. The sample has 110,000 or so clones on record, about 72% of them singletons. The top ten hold around 16% of the sample.

The cysteine opens and the phenylalanine closes a CDR3 of 14 amino acids. The entry retains the CDR3 DNA only, 42 bases that are in frame from base 1. Trimmed from V: 6 bases; trimmed from J: 5 bases; junction bases lacking a gene match: 8. The germline V gene (reference sequence) provides CDR1 LNHNV and CDR2 YYDKDF. This specimen belongs to a study of cytomegalovirus exposure and HLA in healthy donors (dated by TCRdb to 2016 to 2017). Looking at the study overall: In an earlier analysis of some 550 of the donors, 250 to 300 Gb of sequence data and 95 million to 130 million unique TCR beta sequences from roughly 180 million T cells were reported. An early release that covered several hundred HLA-typed donors contained approximately 300 gigabases of sequencing data and 80 million or so unique TCR sequences. Of the roughly 430 genotyped donors, over 70% fell in the genetic ancestry cluster associated with self-reported Caucasian donors. The study aimed to test whether cataloging public T cell receptors could reveal signatures of past pathogen exposure. Using immunosequencing, the study profiled T cell repertoires from 500 to 800 subjects and related those repertoires to cytomegalovirus serostatus. Along with the approximately 700-subject first cohort, a separate validation cohort of over a hundred different subjects was used. To predict cytomegalovirus infection status, the study brought together high-throughput TCR immunosequencing, statistical association of individual TCRs with disease status, and machine learning. In a later analysis, previously published TCR beta repertoires from 550 to 750 donors were re-analyzed and high-resolution HLA genotyping was added so that TCR occurrence patterns could be studied. Rather than drawing on any new phenotypic data, the later analysis identified candidate immune exposures from TCR beta sequences and the way those sequences occurred across donors. An earlier analysis of around 540 of the donors applied high-throughput TCR beta sequencing to assess whether each TCR beta V gene segment acted as functional or pseudogenic. Donor age, sex, ethnicity and CMV serostatus were compiled alongside the repertoire data. A later genetic analysis used genome-wide SNP genotypes for about 65% of the roughly 700 donors, treating that subset as a discovery cohort. Every repertoire in the discovery cohort had been generated on one and the same sequencing platform. Both class I and class II loci were covered by HLA typing, at four-digit resolution. Typing coverage differed by locus: A, B, C, DRB1 and DQB1 were typed in roughly 620-630 donors, DQA1 in roughly 510, DPA1 in around 600, and DPB1 in 450 to 480. About 5 DR-DQ haplotypes were handled as single units for association and clustering, since linkage in the cohort was strong. Across about 380 genotyped donors of the cohort, an average of about 250,000 unique TCR beta nucleotide sequences per donor were sequenced, and 15% to 20% of those sequences were non-productive.

Overall results and qualifications from the work: In a later genetic analysis, fewer N-insertions in productive TCRs were reported among donors in an Asian-associated ancestry cluster than the approximately 630-donor mean. A later genetic analysis associated a missense DCLRE1C variant with V-gene and J-gene trimming of TCR beta chains, and an independent cohort replicated the association. According to a later analysis, TCR association rates differed among HLA loci, with DRB1 alleles showing the most associated TCRs and HLA-C alleles showing the fewest. Linkage disequilibrium might explain the correlated functional status among segregating V segments, but an unknown experimental factor could not be ruled out. A few of the identified cytomegalovirus-associated TCR beta chains were confirmed in vitro to be specific for cytomegalovirus antigens. The presence/absence analyses assumed that sequencing depth was roughly uniform across donors, and that assumption may not be true. Broadly in line with IMGT annotations, most TCR beta V segments showed up in productive rearrangements about 87% or about 30% of the time in an earlier analysis of 587 of the donors. The study gave a list of about 170 TCR beta chains associated with cytomegalovirus. In a later analysis, most CMV-associated TCR beta chains were found to appear HLA-restricted, with HLA associations seemingly driven largely by CMV exposure. For the cohort, immune exposure information was limited to CMV serostatus. Most TCR sequences were observed very rarely across donors, whereas some public TCRs were present in many individuals. It was suggested by the authors that the approach could potentially be generalized to other disease states and immunological phenotypes. At a false discovery rate of 0.05, a later analysis linked fewer than 20,000 TCR beta sequences to specific HLA alleles. Because HLA typing was missing for some donors at each locus, association tests included only the typed subset. When HLA alleles, especially DR and DQ, strongly co-occurred, attributing TCR associations to individual alleles was difficult. Only TCR beta chains were sequenced in this cohort, and the absence of alpha or paired-chain data limited detectable features. Some 15 rarely observed V segments, including chromosome 9 orphons, were excluded from the earlier analysis of about 500 of the donors because counts were too low. Some IMGT-functional V segments, including TRBV6-2 and TRBV6-3, could not be distinguished by the 87-base-pair reads and were therefore excluded. Compared with equally common non-associated chains, HLA-associated TCR beta chains in a later analysis were more clonally expanded and had lower generation probabilities. A later analysis reported that several top co-occurrence clusters appeared linked to parvovirus B19, influenza, CMV and Epstein-Barr virus. A cluster of highly shared sequence variants was judged likely to represent a technical artifact of the sequencing pipeline. Cytomegalovirus status was reported to be diagnosed by the classifier with high specificity and sensitivity in both the original and validation cohorts. A further reported finding was that TCR beta sequences accurately predicted the HLA-A and HLA-B alleles for most subjects in the first cohort.

Recombination connected TRBV15 to TRBJ2-7; TRBD1 lines up with 9 middle nucleotides. Sample: PBMCs. This TCR came from a man aged 50-60 years in good health and CMV-seropositive. The DNA sequence is TGTGCCACCAGACTGACAGGGGGGGACAACGAGCAGTACTTC. Its translation is CATRLTGGDNEQYF.